A selection of T cell receptor beta chains follows, all from one sample in a study of cytotoxic CD8 clonotypes in ibrutinib-treated CLL. This table comes from immunoSEQ multiplex PCR, and its TCRdb copy is limited to in-frame clones, with some not included. The sample gives tens of thousands of clones, 90% of which show up once; approximately 3% is in the top ten. The sequencing used PBMCs, collected after 12 months of ibrutinib treatment. The receptors stem from a human donor with chronic lymphocytic leukemia. CDR3s include the opening cysteine and the closing phenylalanine or tryptophan. The D gene is left open where the match is weak. Some rows mark clone size as missing; the rest say once, few, many or name a class of expanded clone.

J,V,size,D,DNA,CDR3
TRBJ1-5,TRBV14,-,-,TGTGCCAGCAGCCGCACCGGGGCCAGACGGCCCCAGCATTTT,CASSRTGARRPQHF
TRBJ2-2,TRBV5-1,-,-,TGCGCCAGCACCGCGGCGTTCCCGAACACCGGGGAGCTGTTTTTT,CASTAAFPNTGELFF
TRBJ2-5,TRBV18,-,TRBD1,TGTGCCAGCTCAACAGGGGAGGAGACCCAGTACTTC,CASSTGEETQYF
TRBJ1-2,TRBV6-5,-,TRBD1,TGTGCCAGCAGCTTCCTTGACAGGGGCTATGGCTACACCTTC,CASSFLDRGYGYTF
TRBJ2-6,TRBV5-1,-,TRBD1,TGCGCCAGCAGACTCGACAGGGCTGGGGCCAACGTCCTGACTTTC,CASRLDRAGANVLTF
TRBJ2-7,TRBV7-2,-,TRBD1,TGTGCCAGCAGCTTAGAACCCCGGCGGACAGGGGGCATGTACGAGCAGTACTTC,CASSLEPRRTGGMYEQYF
TRBJ1-5,TRBV5-1,once,TRBD1,TGCGCCAGCAGCCGAGGACAGGGGGATCAGCCCCAGCATTTT,CASSRGQGDQPQHF
TRBJ1-3,TRBV10-3,-,-,TGTGCCATCAGTGAGCAGGTCTTAAGCTCTGGAAACACCATATATTTT,CAISEQVLSSGNTIYF
TRBJ2-7,TRBV28,-,TRBD2,TGTGCCAGCAGTCAAAGACTAGCGGGCCTCTACGAGCAGTACTTC,CASSQRLAGLYEQYF
TRBJ2-2,TRBV10-2,-,TRBD1,TGCGCCACCCCCGGGACAGGGGGCATCGGGGAGCTGTTTTTT,CATPGTGGIGELFF
TRBJ2-7,TRBV11-2,-,TRBD2,TGTGCCAGCAGCTTATTAGCGGGAGGGGACGAGCAGTACTTC,CASSLLAGGDEQYF
TRBJ1-4,TRBV6-1,-,-,TGTGCCAGCAGTTCTCACGACTGGGATCGGAAACTGTTTTTT,CASSSHDWDRKLFF
TRBJ1-2,TRBV4-3,-,-,TGCGCCAGCAGCCAAGAAGAACAGGGTTTTAATTATGGCTACACCTTC,CASSQEEQGFNYGYTF
TRBJ2-5,TRBV7-8,-,-,TGTGCCAGCAGCTTAGACCCTCCAGCGCTCCAAGAGACCCAGTACTTC,CASSLDPPALQETQYF
TRBJ1-2,TRBV9,-,TRBD1,TGTGCCAGCAGCGTAGGAACGGACAGGGTGAACTATGGCTACACCTTC,CASSVGTDRVNYGYTF
TRBJ2-1,TRBV4-3,-,TRBD2,TGCGCCAGCAGCCAAGATCTTATCCGGAGCGGGAGGGCCTATGAGCAGTTCTTC,CASSQDLIRSGRAYEQFF
TRBJ2-7,TRBV19,-,-,TGTGCCAGTAGTTCCTCAGCGAGAAGCTCCTACGAGCAGTACTTC,CASSSSARSSYEQYF
TRBJ2-2,TRBV2,-,TRBD2,TGTGCCAGCAGGGTGCCGGGCCCCGGGAGCGGGAGACAGAACACCGGGGAGCTGTTTTTT,CASRVPGPGSGRQNTGELFF
TRBJ1-3,TRBV5-1,-,-,TGCGCCAGCTCCCACAATCCCGAGAACTCTGGAAACACCATATATTTT,CASSHNPENSGNTIYF
TRBJ2-5,TRBV9,-,TRBD2,TGTGCCAGCAGCGTAGCTTCGACTAGCGGTCAAGAGACCCAGTACTTC,CASSVASTSGQETQYF